The next 30 T cell receptor beta chains were all read from a single sample in a study of T cell clones after liver transplantation. Sequencing used immunoSEQ multiplex PCR; TCRdb keeps in-frame clones, though not all of them. Counted here are about 16,000 clones, around 84% occurring once; the ten biggest clones make up 35%. The sample here was CD8+ T cells from blood, taken 48 months after liver transplant. All receptors derive from a human patient who received a liver transplant. Some T cells may have come from the graft donor.

The chain employs TRBV4-3 and TRBJ2-3, with no clear D. V was clipped by 5 bases and J by 2 bases, with 11 bases between them. The CDR3 has 14 residues. CDR1 LGHNA and CDR2 YSLEER come from the germline V gene. The CDR3 DNA follows: TGCGCCAGCAGCGATTGGGGAAACACAGATACGCAGTATTTT. The encoded protein is CASSDWGNTDTQYF.

The chain carries TRBV5-4 and TRBJ2-3; tentatively, D is TRBD2 (6 bases). V lost 1 base and J 5 bases, leaving 20 bases between the germline ends. Germline V CDR1 and CDR2: SGHNT, YYREEE (reference sequence). The CDR3 runs 17 residues. The chain's CDR3 is CASSLWVSLPGVDTQYF. The DNA for the CDR3 is TGTGCCAGCAGCTTGTGGGTCAGTCTCCCGGGAGTAGATACGCAGTATTTT.

This clone was seen once. The J gene is TRBJ1-5, the V gene TRBV28; D is perhaps TRBD1 (5 bases). Germline V lookup: CDR1 MDHEN, CDR2 SYDVKM. The length of the CDR3 is 15 residues. Between the trimmed V and J ends, which lost 4 bases and 0 bases, there was a span of 10 bases. CDR3: CASSSPGFSNQPQHF. The CDR3 DNA is TGTGCCAGCAGTTCCCCAGGGTTTAGCAATCAGCCCCAGCATTTT.

The table lists this clone with a few counts. The chain couples TRBV4-3 to TRBJ2-1, with TRBD1 matching 7 bases. J lost 9 bases, V lost 4 bases, and 12 bases had no gene match. Germline-derived CDR1 and CDR2 are LGHNA and YSLEER. The CDR3 contains 15 residues. This CDR3 is CASSRNRGPNIEQFF. The CDR3, as DNA: TGCGCCAGCAGCCGAAACAGGGGCCCGAACATTGAGCAGTTCTTC.

In this sample, this clone turned up a few times. The CDR3 bases are TGTGCCAGCAGCTCCCTGACTAGCGCCGGGGAGCTGTTTTTT. Protein: CASSSLTSAGELFF. The chain uses TRBV13 and TRBJ2-2; 8 positions match TRBD2. The CDR3 runs to 14 residues. Germline CDR1 PRHDT, CDR2 FYEKMQ (reference sequence). With V trimmed by 4 bases and J by 6 bases, 4 bases remained unmatched.

This CDR3 is CASSLGTATYEQYF. As DNA, the CDR3 is TGTGCCAGCAGCTTAGGGACGGCCACCTACGAGCAGTACTTC. The genes are TRBV11-2 and TRBJ2-7; D uncertain. With 1 base removed from V and 2 bases from J, the gap between germline ends came to 9 bases. The CDR3 is 14 residues long. CDR1 is SGHAT and CDR2 is FQNNGV in the germline V gene.

The V call is TRBV6-6, the J call TRBJ2-3; no clear D gene. This CDR3 is 16 amino acids long. Trimming stripped 2 bases from V and 1 base from J, with 13 bases between. Germline V gene sequence: CDR1 MNHNY, CDR2 SVGAGI (reference sequence). For the CDR3, the DNA is TGTGCCAGCAGTTACGGTCCCGGCCCAGGCACAGATACGCAGTATTTT. Translation gives CASSYGPGPGTDTQYF.

This chain joins TRBV7-3 and TRBJ2-1; TRBD1 matches 8 bases. The CDR3 runs 15 residues. Germline assignment: CDR1 SGHTA and CDR2 FQGTGA. V shed 1 base and J 6 bases; nucleotides not matched to a gene: 5. The CDR3 nucleotides read TGTGCCAGCAGCTTAAGTCTAACAGGGGGCAATGAGCAGTTCTTC. Protein sequence: CASSLSLTGGNEQFF.

This clone is judged medium-sized (0.01 to 0.1%). This chain links TRBV5-1 with TRBJ2-7, with D tentatively TRBD1 (6 bases). Per the germline V gene, CDR1 is SGHRS and CDR2 is YFSETQ. V was trimmed by 0 bases and J by 7 bases, leaving 14 bases between them. This CDR3 is built from 14 residues. The CDR3 sequence: CASSLEQGIEEQYF. The CDR3 nucleotides are TGCGCCAGCAGCTTGGAACAGGGAATAGAGGAGCAGTACTTC.

The chain links TRBV10-3 to TRBJ2-6; no reliable D call. Germline values: CDR1 ENHRY, CDR2 SYGVKD. V lost 8 bases, J lost 0 bases, and 11 bases lay in between. The CDR3 loop spans 15 amino acids. In DNA, the CDR3 is TGTGCCATCCTCCCGGGCCCCTCTGGGGCCAACGTCCTGACTTTC. It translates to CAILPGPSGANVLTF.

The chain is built from TRBV7-3 and TRBJ2-5; 7 nucleotides line up with TRBD2. The V gene end was trimmed by 5 bases and the J gene end by 6 bases; junction bases not matched to a gene: 6. This CDR3 spans 13 amino acids. Germline V gene data show CDR1 as SGHTA and CDR2 as FQGTGA. Written as DNA, the CDR3 is TGTGCCAGCAGCAGGGAGGGAGGAAAGACCCAGTACTTC. It yields the protein CASSREGGKTQYF.

The rearrangement joins TRBV7-6 to TRBJ2-7; no definite D call. Germline values: CDR1 SGHVS, CDR2 FNYEAQ. This CDR3 is 15 amino acids long. With 1 base removed from V and 2 bases from J, the gap between germline ends came to 12 bases. The CDR3 coding sequence is TGTGCCAGCAGCTTAGGCTTAGGTTTCGCCTACGAGCAGTACTTC. It codes for CASSLGLGFAYEQYF. Together with reference TRBV7-6 and TRBJ2-7, the CDR3 gives the full variable domain: GAGVSQSPRYKVTKRGQDVALRCDPISGHVSLYWYRQALGQGPEFLTYFNYEAQQDKSGLPNDRFSAERPEGSISTLTIQRTEQRDSAMYRCASSLGLGFAYEQYFGPGTRLTVT.

This clone has a handful of counts. The V and J genes are TRBV4-2 and TRBJ2-2; 9 nucleotides match TRBD1. The junction had 10 bases not matched to a gene; V was cut back by 3 bases and J by 8 bases. Germline lookup yields CDR1 LGHNA and CDR2 YNFKEQ. The CDR3 is 16 residues long. The CDR3 nucleotides are TGTGCCAGCAGCCACCTAGACAGGGGGGCGTCTGGGGAGCTGTTTTTT. Protein: CASSHLDRGASGELFF.

This chain links TRBV4-1 with TRBJ2-5; no clear D gene. V was pared by 1 base and J by 3 bases, with 9 bases between. CDR1 is MGHRA, CDR2 YSYEKL, per germline. The length of the CDR3 is 14 residues. DNA of the CDR3: TGCGCCAGCAGCCAAGTCGAGACCGAAGAGACCCAGTACTTC. Residues: CASSQVETEETQYF.

This clone came up many times. This chain joins TRBV9 and TRBJ1-2; D is unclear. Germline assignment: CDR1 SGDLS and CDR2 YYNGEE. CDR3 length: 14 residues. V shed 4 bases and J shed 7 bases, with 17 bases lying between them. CDR3 residues: CASSPPVGSAGYTF. For the CDR3, the DNA is TGTGCCAGCAGCCCCCCGGTGGGGTCGGCTGGCTACACCTTC.

The chain employs TRBV7-2 and TRBJ2-5; D is perhaps TRBD2 (6 bases). This CDR3 contains 14 residues. The ends were cut back, 6 bases at V and 4 bases at J, with 15 bases in the middle. The germline V gene encodes CDR1 SGHTA and CDR2 FQGNSA. CDR3 residues: CASRQPGVGETQYF. The CDR3 bases are TGTGCCAGCAGACAGCCGGGAGTGGGAGAGACCCAGTACTTC.

In its sample, this clone was seen once. J is TRBJ2-2 and V is TRBV7-2, with unresolved D. V was trimmed by 1 base and J by 0 bases, leaving 9 bases between them. The germline V gene has CDR1 SGHTA and CDR2 FQGNSA. This CDR3 region has 16 residues. CDR3 in DNA: TGTGCCAGCAGCTTAGTTCTACAAACGAACACCGGGGAGCTGTTTTTT. Protein sequence: CASSLVLQTNTGELFF. Drawing the rest from reference TRBV7-2 and TRBJ2-2, the complete variable domain is GAGVSQSPSNKVTEKGKDVELRCDPISGHTALYWYRQSLGQGLEFLIYFQGNSAPDKSGLPSDRFSAERTGGSVSTLTIQRTQQEDSAVYLCASSLVLQTNTGELFFGEGSRLTVL.

This clone was seen once. The chain has TRBV5-6 and TRBJ1-4; 7 nucleotides match TRBD1. The V gene end was trimmed by 4 bases and the J gene end by 8 bases; junction bases not matched to a gene: 11. Germline loops: CDR1 SGHDT, CDR2 YYEEEE. The CDR3 has 15 amino acids. The CDR3 coding sequence is TGTGCCAGCAGCCTTGGACAGGAGCGTGGCGAAAAACTGTTTTTT. This codes for CASSLGQERGEKLFF.

The V and J genes are TRBV6-5 and TRBJ2-1; possible D gene TRBD1, 6 bases. The CDR3 loop spans 14 amino acids. Trimming removed 5 bases from V and 4 bases from J, with 12 bases in between. CDR1 is MNHEY, CDR2 SVGAGI, per germline. The CDR3 nucleotides read TGTGCCAGCAGTAACCCCGGGACATACAATGAGCAGTTCTTC. Protein product: CASSNPGTYNEQFF.

The J gene is TRBJ2-3, the V gene TRBV4-3; no clear D. V lost 0 bases and J lost 2, with 9 bases in between. Germline loops: CDR1 LGHNA, CDR2 YSLEER. This CDR3 contains 15 residues. The CDR3 sequence is CASSQDLGDTDTQYF. The CDR3 DNA is TGCGCCAGCAGCCAAGATCTAGGCGACACAGATACGCAGTATTTT.

V is TRBV29-1 and J is TRBJ2-7, with no clear D. V was clipped by 5 bases and J by 4 bases, with 18 bases between them. Germline V CDR1 and CDR2: SQVTM, ANQGSEA. The CDR3 length is 14 residues. The CDR3 DNA is TGCAGCGTTATAACTCCGACGACGAGTTACGAGCAGTACTTC. This codes for CSVITPTTSYEQYF.

The chain carries TRBV7-2 and TRBJ2-4; 14 bases align to TRBD2. V was pared by 4 bases and J by 8 bases, with 7 bases of the junction left unmatched. The CDR3 runs to 16 residues. Germline V gives CDR1 SGHTA, CDR2 FQGNSA. Here the CDR3 reads CASSSGLAGERDIQYF. In DNA, the CDR3 is TGTGCCAGCAGCTCGGGACTAGCGGGAGAGAGGGACATTCAGTACTTC.

This chain uses TRBV27 with TRBJ2-7, with D perhaps TRBD1 or TRBD2 (5 bases each). Germline V lookup: CDR1 MNHEY, CDR2 SMNVEV (reference sequence). The germline V and J ends were trimmed by 6 bases and 1 base, with 16 bases remaining between them. This CDR3 spans 15 amino acids. The CDR3 bases are TGTGCCAGCAGCAGGGCTTCGGGATTTTCCTACGAGCAGTACTTC. Translation: CASSRASGFSYEQYF.

This CDR3 reads CASNRLAGPIYEQYF. The CDR3 nucleotides read TGTGCCAGTAACAGACTAGCGGGACCCATTTACGAGCAGTACTTC. V is TRBV19 and J is TRBJ2-7; 11 positions agree with TRBD2. This CDR3 is built from 15 residues. Germline V gene data show CDR1 as LNHDA and CDR2 as SQIVND (reference sequence). The J segment lost 4 bases and the V segment lost 7 bases, leaving 9 bases of the junction unmatched.

This chain joins TRBV7-6 and TRBJ2-7; weak D call: TRBD1 (5 bases). Trimming stripped 4 bases from V and 2 bases from J, with 18 bases between. The CDR3 is 16 residues long. Germline loops: CDR1 SGHVS, CDR2 FNYEAQ. CDR3 bases: TGTGCCAGCAGCTGGGGCCCCTCCGCGACAACCTACGAGCAGTACTTC. This encodes CASSWGPSATTYEQYF.

This clone has just a few counts. The rearrangement links TRBV5-4 to TRBJ2-5, with 8 bases aligning to TRBD2. The CDR3 loop spans 16 amino acids. CDR1 is SGHNT and CDR2 is YYREEE in the germline V gene (reference sequence). After removal of 2 bases from V and 5 bases from J, the junction contained 11 bases not matched to a gene. In nucleotides, the CDR3 is TGTGCCAGCAGCTTTCCAATCGGGGGGGCCGAGGAGACCCAGTACTTC. It encodes CASSFPIGGAEETQYF.

The V and J genes are TRBV13 and TRBJ2-3; D gene uncertain. V dropped 6 bases and J dropped 0 bases, with 7 bases sitting between them. CDR3 size: 13 residues. CDR1 and CDR2 (germline): PRHDT, FYEKMQ (reference sequence). The DNA of the CDR3 is TGTGCCAGCAGTTCCTCTAGCACAGATACGCAGTATTTT. Encoded protein: CASSSSSTDTQYF. Full variable domain (rest looked up from reference TRBV13 and TRBJ2-3): AAGVIQSPRHLIKEKRETATLKCYPIPRHDTVYWYQQGPGQDPQFLISFYEKMQSDKGSIPDRFSAQQFSDYHSELNMSSLELGDSALYFCASSSSSTDTQYFGPGTRLTVL.

V gene TRBV28 combines with J gene TRBJ2-7; TRBD2 might be the D (5 bases). Germline V gene data show CDR1 as MDHEN and CDR2 as SYDVKM. The CDR3 runs to 12 residues. Trimming took off 7 bases at V and 4 bases at J, with 11 bases between the two ends. The CDR3 coding sequence is TGTGCCAGCAAGGGTTCGGGGTACGAGCAGTACTTC. Protein sequence: CASKGSGYEQYF.

The V call is TRBV5-1, the J call TRBJ2-3; D possibly matches TRBD1 or TRBD2 (5 bases each). CDR1 is SGHRS, CDR2 YFSETQ, per germline. The V and J ends lost 2 bases and 5 bases respectively, with 15 bases between them. The CDR3 is 15 residues long. The CDR3 DNA reads TGCGCCAGCAGCTTTCGAGGCCGTGGGGGAGATACGCAGTATTTT. Its protein is CASSFRGRGGDTQYF.

The V and J genes are TRBV4-1 and TRBJ1-3, with a possible D match to TRBD1 (5 bases). The V gene lost 0 bases and the J gene lost 3 bases, with 18 bases spanning the gap. CDR1 and CDR2 from the germline V gene are MGHRA and YSYEKL. This CDR3 contains 18 residues. The CDR3 nucleotides read TGCGCCAGCAGCCAAGATTCAGAACGGGGAGGACATGGAAACACCATATATTTT. Its translation is CASSQDSERGGHGNTIYF.